This T cell receptor (beta chain) was captured in a study of T cells in Graves' hyperthyroidism and ophthalmopathy. Study-level points and caveats: Most clonotypes that expanded in the thyroid above 0.001 also showed up in blood.

Points on this clonotype: Its cognate antigen is unknown.

Amplification yielded TCR beta CDR3 regions, with RNA transcripts as the source. A first-round RT-PCR of the TCR CDR3 used the HTBI primer set. TCRdb recomputed calls from the multiplex PCR reads with MiXCR, one row per CDR3 protein. The table lists about 720,000 distinct CDR3 sequences, around a sixth of them singletons. The study based diagnoses on clinical symptoms, serum thyroxine and TRAb, thyroid ultrasound and orbital computed tomography. Germline V gene lookup returns CDR1 LNHDA and CDR2 SQIVND (reference sequence). This CDR3 comprises 17 residues. Trimming took 1 base from V and 3 from J, leaving 17 bases between them.

The origin of this receptor is a woman between 45 and 60 years old with Graves' hyperthyroidism that later progressed to Graves' ophthalmopathy. Sequencing was done on a sample of blood. The V call is TRBV19, the J call TRBJ2-3; unclear D gene. CDR3 nucleotide sequence: TGTGCCAGTAGTATAGGCGAAGGGAAGGTTGCTACAGATACGCAGTATTTT. It translates to CASSIGEGKVATDTQYF.